This T cell receptor (beta chain) emerged from a study of T cells in Graves' hyperthyroidism and ophthalmopathy. This clonotype was seen repeatedly, ten times or more. RNA transcripts gave rise to amplified TCR beta CDR3 regions. The TCR CDR3 was amplified in a first-round RT-PCR using the HTBI primer set. TCRdb recomputed calls from the multiplex PCR reads with MiXCR, one row per CDR3 protein. The sample includes 400,000 to 600,000 distinct CDR3 sequences, 20% of them seen just once. Between the trimmed V and J ends, which lost 5 bases and 8 bases, there was a span of 12 bases. This CDR3 has 12 amino acids. Germline lookup yields CDR1 SGHAT and CDR2 FQNNGV.

The chain carries TRBV11-2 and TRBJ2-5; D gene uncertain. The source of this sequence is a man aged 18-30 years with Graves' hyperthyroidism. Source material: blood. In DNA, the CDR3 is TGTGCCAGCAGCCGAGAGTCCTTTACCCAGTACTTC. Amino acid sequence: CASSRESFTQYF.